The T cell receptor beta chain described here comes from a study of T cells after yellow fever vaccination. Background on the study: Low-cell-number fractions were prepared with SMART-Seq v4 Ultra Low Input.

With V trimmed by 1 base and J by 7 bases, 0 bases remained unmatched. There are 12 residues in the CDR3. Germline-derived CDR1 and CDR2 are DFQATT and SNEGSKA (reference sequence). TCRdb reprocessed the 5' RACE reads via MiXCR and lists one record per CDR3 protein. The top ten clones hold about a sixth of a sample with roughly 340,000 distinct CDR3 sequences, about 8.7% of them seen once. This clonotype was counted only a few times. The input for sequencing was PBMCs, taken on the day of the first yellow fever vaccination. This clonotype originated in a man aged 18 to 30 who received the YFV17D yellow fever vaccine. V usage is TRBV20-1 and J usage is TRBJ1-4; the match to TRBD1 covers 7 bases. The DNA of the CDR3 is TGCAGTGCTAGAGGGGACAGTGAAAAACTGTTTTTT. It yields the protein CSARGDSEKLFF.